Listed below are T cell receptor beta chains from one sample, sequenced in a study of blood T cell repertoires in COVID-19. The table came from immunoSEQ multiplex PCR; TCRdb's copy has only in-frame clones and leaves some out. The table records around 260,000 clones, 80% to 90% of them present only once. Sequences were obtained from peripheral blood. The receptors were gathered from a man in his thirties or forties with acute or convalescent COVID-19. The CDR3 runs from the conserved cysteine through the conserved F or W.

length: 17
J: TRBJ1-1
V: TRBV30
CDR3: CAWVAPRTGTVNTEAFF

length: 15
J: TRBJ2-7
V: TRBV5-1
CDR3: CASSWDGQPSYEQYF

length: 13
J: TRBJ1-5
V: TRBV12-5
CDR3: CASGQGSNQPQHF

length: 14
J: TRBJ1-2
V: TRBV5-1
CDR3: CASSSLQGAYGYTF

length: 14
J: TRBJ2-3
V: TRBV9
CDR3: CASSVRGGWDTQYF

length: 13
J: TRBJ1-2
V: TRBV7-2
CDR3: CASSSGQVLGYTF

length: 14
J: TRBJ2-5
V: TRBV4-2
CDR3: CASSQGGIAETQYF

length: 16
J: TRBJ1-6
V: TRBV13
CDR3: CASSSRQGANNSPLHF

length: 16
J: TRBJ1-1
V: TRBV21-1
CDR3: CASSKAGVGRDTEAFF

length: 15
J: TRBJ1-5
V: TRBV6-5
CDR3: CASSYSAYSNQPQHF

length: 16
J: TRBJ1-1
V: TRBV28
CDR3: CASTPGEHPFKTEAFF

length: 16
J: TRBJ2-1
V: TRBV18
CDR3: CASSLQRAGGVNEQFF

length: 15
J: TRBJ2-7
V: TRBV28
CDR3: CASSLTPTWPYEQYF

length: 14
J: TRBJ1-5
V: TRBV28
CDR3: CASSAGTGNQPQHF

length: 13
J: TRBJ1-5
V: TRBV30
CDR3: CAWSVDSNQPQHF

length: 18
J: TRBJ1-1
V: TRBV27
CDR3: CASSPFPGHTFLDTEAFF

length: 15
J: TRBJ1-2
V: TRBV6-5
CDR3: CASSSLGTGRRGYTF

length: 14
J: TRBJ1-5
V: TRBV6-5
CDR3: CASRPRDRVQPQHF

length: 13
J: TRBJ2-5
V: TRBV7-8
CDR3: CASSPSTVETQYF

length: 19
J: TRBJ1-5
V: TRBV18
CDR3: CASSQTGTGPGRSNQPQHF

length: 13
J: TRBJ2-5
V: TRBV4-1
CDR3: CASSQQGTETQYF

length: 16
J: TRBJ2-1
V: TRBV24-1
CDR3: CATSDMVSFIFNEQFF

length: 13
J: TRBJ1-2
V: TRBV12-3/TRBV12-4
CDR3: CASSSDRAYGYTF

length: 15
J: TRBJ1-2
V: TRBV19
CDR3: CASVHPGQGSYGYTF

length: 13
J: TRBJ1-4
V: TRBV28
CDR3: CASSLGGTEKLFF